The rows below give T cell receptor beta chains drawn from one sample of a study of blood T cell repertoires in COVID-19. The assay was immunoSEQ multiplex PCR, and TCRdb's table has in-frame clones only and misses some. The sample has 250,000 to 350,000 clones, 86% seen once. The source material was peripheral blood. These receptors were collected from a woman in her 70s with COVID-19, enrolled during active disease. CDR3s include the opening cysteine and the closing phenylalanine or tryptophan. A D gene is named only where the DNA matches it firmly.

j_call: TRBJ2-3; d_call: -; v_call: TRBV9; cdr3_aa: CASSVVGGAVDTQYF; cdr3_nt: TGTGCCAGCAGCGTAGTAGGGGGGGCGGTAGATACGCAGTATTTT
j_call: TRBJ1-6; d_call: -; v_call: TRBV5-1; cdr3_aa: CASSLESGIRNSPLHF; cdr3_nt: TGCGCCAGCAGCTTGGAGTCGGGGATCAGGAATTCACCCCTCCACTTT
j_call: TRBJ2-1; d_call: TRBD2; v_call: TRBV9; cdr3_aa: CASSVAGGGWNEQFF; cdr3_nt: TGTGCCAGCAGCGTAGCTGGCGGGGGGTGGAATGAGCAGTTCTTC
j_call: TRBJ2-7; d_call: TRBD2; v_call: TRBV3-1/TRBV3-2; cdr3_aa: CASSQDRLAGDYEQYF; cdr3_nt: TGTGCCAGCAGCCAAGATAGGCTAGCGGGGGACTACGAGCAGTACTTC
j_call: TRBJ2-7; d_call: TRBD1; v_call: TRBV28; cdr3_aa: CASSLWTTGDAYEQYF; cdr3_nt: TGTGCCAGCAGTTTATGGACCACAGGGGATGCCTACGAGCAGTACTTC
j_call: TRBJ2-2; d_call: TRBD2; v_call: TRBV7-9; cdr3_aa: CASSLWSGGTGELFF; cdr3_nt: TGTGCCAGCAGCTTGTGGAGCGGGGGCACCGGGGAGCTGTTTTTT
j_call: TRBJ1-1; d_call: -; v_call: TRBV6-5; cdr3_aa: CASSRMNTEAFF; cdr3_nt: TGTGCCAGCTCGCGGATGAACACTGAAGCTTTCTTT
j_call: TRBJ1-4; d_call: -; v_call: TRBV11-2; cdr3_aa: CASSLFGTNEKLFF; cdr3_nt: TGTGCCAGCAGCTTATTCGGGACTAATGAAAAACTGTTTTTT
j_call: TRBJ1-3; d_call: TRBD1; v_call: TRBV7-9; cdr3_aa: CASRDRGGNTIYF; cdr3_nt: TGTGCCAGCAGAGACAGGGGAGGAAACACCATATATTTT
j_call: TRBJ1-3; d_call: TRBD1; v_call: TRBV5-1; cdr3_aa: CASSSTGGTGNTIYF; cdr3_nt: TGCGCCAGCAGCTCTACAGGGGGAACTGGAAACACCATATATTTT
j_call: TRBJ1-5; d_call: TRBD1; v_call: TRBV25-1; cdr3_aa: CASSDTGAQPQHF; cdr3_nt: TGTGCCAGCAGTGACACAGGGGCTCAGCCCCAGCATTTT
j_call: TRBJ2-7; d_call: -; v_call: TRBV5-1; cdr3_aa: CASSPRALQGNYEQYF; cdr3_nt: TGCGCCAGCAGCCCCCGAGCTCTGCAGGGTAACTACGAGCAGTACTTC
j_call: TRBJ2-3; d_call: TRBD1; v_call: TRBV18; cdr3_aa: CASSPVAGGEDTQYF; cdr3_nt: TGTGCCAGCTCACCGGTGGCAGGGGGTGAAGATACGCAGTATTTT